The sequence of this TCR beta chain was determined in a study of graft-versus-host responses after intestinal transplantation. Background on the study: After anti-thymocyte globulin induction, recipients took tacrolimus and steroids for 2 to 3 years.

Data came from immunoSEQ multiplex PCR; TCRdb stores just in-frame clones and leaves some out. The sample lists about 54,000 clones; more than 80% were seen once. The germline gives CDR1 MDHEN, CDR2 SYDVKM. This CDR3 is 13 amino acids long. V lost 3 bases to trimming and J lost 4 bases, with 9 bases between them. Sequenced material: PBMCs, taken more than 650 days after intestinal transplant. The chain uses TRBV28 and TRBJ2-5; no clear D. This TCR was sampled from a human patient who received an intestinal transplant, so some T cells may come from the graft donor. The CDR3 here is CASSFNLRETQYF. The DNA for the CDR3 is TGTGCCAGCAGTTTTAACCTCCGAGAGACCCAGTACTTC. Full variable domain (rest looked up from reference TRBV28 and TRBJ2-5): DVKVTQSSRYLVKRTGEKVFLECVQDMDHENMFWYRQDPGLGLRLIYFSYDVKMKEKGDIPEGYSVSREKKERFSLILESASTNQTSMYLCASSFNLRETQYFGPGTRLLVL.